Listed below are T cell receptor beta chains from one sample, sequenced in a study of technical replicates of blood from a handful of donors. Sequencing used immunoSEQ multiplex PCR; TCRdb keeps in-frame clones, though not all of them. The data show 81,000 or so clones, with roughly 96% seen just once and 0.2% held by the top ten. Sequenced: T cells isolated from PBMCs. These TCRs come from a human donor in good health. Both conserved end residues are part of each CDR3. A D gene is named only where the DNA matches it firmly. Size tells how often a clone was seen (once, few, many) or the class of an expanded clone, and some rows leave it out.

length: 18; V: TRBV5-4; J: TRBJ2-3; D: TRBD2; size: NA; DNA: TGTGCCAGCATGAGGACTAGCGGGAGGGCGTCTCTCACAGATACGCAGTATTTT; CDR3: CASMRTSGRASLTDTQYF
length: 14; V: TRBV5-1; J: TRBJ2-7; D: TRBD1; size: NA; DNA: TGCGCCAGCACGTCCGGGACAGGGGGCCACGAGCAGTACTTC; CDR3: CASTSGTGGHEQYF
length: 13; V: TRBV27; J: TRBJ2-1; D: NA; size: NA; DNA: TGTGCCAGCAGTTTACGAGGGTTGGATGAGCAGTTCTTC; CDR3: CASSLRGLDEQFF
length: 15; V: TRBV6-1; J: TRBJ1-2; D: TRBD1; size: NA; DNA: TGTGCCAGCAGAACAACAGGGGTTGTAATCTATGGCTACACCTTC; CDR3: CASRTTGVVIYGYTF
length: 14; V: TRBV18; J: TRBJ1-4; D: NA; size: NA; DNA: TGTGCCAGCTCACCTTCACAGATTAATGAAAAACTGTTTTTT; CDR3: CASSPSQINEKLFF
length: 13; V: TRBV7-9; J: TRBJ2-5; D: TRBD2; size: NA; DNA: TGTGCCAGCAGCCCGACTAGCGAGCCGACCCAGTACTTC; CDR3: CASSPTSEPTQYF
length: 18; V: TRBV10-3; J: TRBJ1-1; D: TRBD1; size: NA; DNA: TGTGCCATCAGTGAGTCCAGGGGGGACAGGGGAAAGAACACTGAAGCTTTCTTT; CDR3: CAISESRGDRGKNTEAFF
length: 15; V: TRBV4-1; J: TRBJ2-2; D: NA; size: NA; DNA: TGCGCCAGCAGCCACGGCGGGTTCTACACCGGGGAGCTGTTTTTT; CDR3: CASSHGGFYTGELFF
length: 16; V: TRBV27; J: TRBJ1-1; D: TRBD1; size: once; DNA: TGTGCCAGCAGTTTAAAAAAGGGGGCGGCGGACACTGAAGCTTTCTTT; CDR3: CASSLKKGAADTEAFF
length: 18; V: TRBV9; J: TRBJ2-2; D: NA; size: NA; DNA: TGTGCCAGCAGCGTAGCTGAAATCGGACGGGGTGGAACCGGGGAGCTGTTTTTT; CDR3: CASSVAEIGRGGTGELFF
length: 13; V: TRBV2; J: TRBJ1-5; D: TRBD1; size: NA; DNA: TGTGCCAGCAGCGGGGACAGTGGGGAGCCCCAGCATTTT; CDR3: CASSGDSGEPQHF
length: 14; V: TRBV7-9; J: TRBJ1-3; D: NA; size: NA; DNA: TGTGCCTCCAAAGCCCCCTCCTCTGGAAACACCATATATTTT; CDR3: CASKAPSSGNTIYF
length: 15; V: TRBV30; J: TRBJ1-2; D: TRBD1; size: once; DNA: TGTGCCTGGAGTCCCCTTGGACAGGGAGGCTATGGCTACACCTTC; CDR3: CAWSPLGQGGYGYTF
length: 17; V: TRBV4-1; J: TRBJ2-6; D: TRBD2; size: once; DNA: TGCGCCAGCAGCCATGCTAGCGGGAGGGCCGGGGCCAACGTCCTGACTTTC; CDR3: CASSHASGRAGANVLTF
length: 13; V: TRBV6-5; J: TRBJ2-7; D: NA; size: once; DNA: TGTGCCAGCAGTTTCCCGGGGTCCTACGAGCAGTACTTC; CDR3: CASSFPGSYEQYF
length: 14; V: TRBV29-1; J: TRBJ2-7; D: TRBD2; size: NA; DNA: TGCAGCGTCGTGACTAGCGGGAGAGACTTCGAGCAGTACTTC; CDR3: CSVVTSGRDFEQYF
length: 16; V: TRBV18; J: TRBJ2-1; D: TRBD2; size: NA; DNA: TGTGCCAGCTCACGACGCCTGGCGGGAGGGCCAGATGAGCAGTTCTTC; CDR3: CASSRRLAGGPDEQFF
length: 18; V: TRBV7-9; J: TRBJ2-2; D: NA; size: NA; DNA: TGTGCCAGCAGCGCCCTGACGGGGAGGCTATCGAACACCGGGGAGCTGTTTTTT; CDR3: CASSALTGRLSNTGELFF
length: 15; V: TRBV9; J: TRBJ1-5; D: TRBD1; size: NA; DNA: TGTGCCAGCAGCCTAGGACAGGGCGTCAATCAGCCCCAGCATTTT; CDR3: CASSLGQGVNQPQHF
length: 16; V: TRBV5-1; J: TRBJ2-7; D: NA; size: NA; DNA: TGCGCCAGCAGCTTGTCCGCCGGGACATACTCCTACGAGCAGTACTTC; CDR3: CASSLSAGTYSYEQYF
length: 15; V: TRBV5-1; J: TRBJ2-5; D: NA; size: NA; DNA: TGCGCCAGCAGCTTGGGGGAGGCCAGGTGGGAGACCCAGTACTTC; CDR3: CASSLGEARWETQYF
length: 16; V: TRBV5-1; J: TRBJ2-1; D: NA; size: NA; DNA: TGCGCCAGCAGCACCATCACAGGGGGGGGTTACAATGAGCAGTTCTTC; CDR3: CASSTITGGGYNEQFF
length: 12; V: TRBV15; J: TRBJ1-1; D: NA; size: NA; DNA: TGTGCCACCAGCAGAGGGGCCAGAGAAGCTTTCTTT; CDR3: CATSRGAREAFF
length: 14; V: TRBV6-5; J: TRBJ1-5; D: NA; size: NA; DNA: TGTGCCAGCAGTTACCGGCAGGCCGATCAGCCCCAGCATTTT; CDR3: CASSYRQADQPQHF
length: 16; V: TRBV2; J: TRBJ2-7; D: NA; size: NA; DNA: TGTGCCAGCAGTCCACCAGGGGAGCGGTCCTCCTACGAGCAGTACTTC; CDR3: CASSPPGERSSYEQYF
length: 13; V: TRBV6-1; J: TRBJ1-1; D: NA; size: once; DNA: TGTGCCACCCGCCTGCAGGGGAACACTGAAGCTTTCTTT; CDR3: CATRLQGNTEAFF
length: 14; V: TRBV9; J: TRBJ2-2; D: NA; size: NA; DNA: TGTGCCAGCAGCGTCGTGGGGGCAGGCGGGGAGCTGTTTTTT; CDR3: CASSVVGAGGELFF
length: 13; V: TRBV6-6; J: TRBJ1-5; D: NA; size: NA; DNA: TGTGCCAGCAGTACCCAGGGCTTTCAGCCCCAGCATTTT; CDR3: CASSTQGFQPQHF
length: 15; V: TRBV9; J: TRBJ1-3; D: NA; size: NA; DNA: TGTGCCAGCTCCGGTTCTACTGTCTCTGGAAACACCATATATTTT; CDR3: CASSGSTVSGNTIYF
length: 13; V: TRBV6-6; J: TRBJ1-1; D: TRBD1; size: once; DNA: TGTGCCAGCAGCCCCATGACAGGGAAGGAAGCTTTCTTT; CDR3: CASSPMTGKEAFF
length: 15; V: TRBV7-7; J: TRBJ2-3; D: NA; size: NA; DNA: TGTGCTAGCAGCTTAGGCACGGGGGAAACAGATACGCAGTATTTT; CDR3: CASSLGTGETDTQYF
length: 16; V: TRBV5-1; J: TRBJ1-1; D: NA; size: NA; DNA: TGCGCCAGCAGCTTGGCCGGCCAGGGGATACACACTGAAGCTTTCTTT; CDR3: CASSLAGQGIHTEAFF
length: 17; V: TRBV5-1; J: TRBJ2-1; D: NA; size: NA; DNA: TGCGCCAGCAGCCGTTATTTTGACAGGAGCTCCTACAATGAGCAGTTCTTC; CDR3: CASSRYFDRSSYNEQFF
length: 16; V: TRBV7-9; J: TRBJ2-5; D: TRBD2; size: NA; DNA: TGTGCCAGCAGCTCGCGACTAGCGGGACTCCAAGAGACCCAGTACTTC; CDR3: CASSSRLAGLQETQYF
length: 17; V: TRBV7-9; J: TRBJ1-2; D: NA; size: NA; DNA: TGTGCCAGCAGCTTAAAAACAGGGATGCTTTCTAACTATAGCTACACCTTC; CDR3: CASSLKTGMLSNYSYTF
length: 15; V: TRBV28; J: TRBJ1-5; D: TRBD1; size: NA; DNA: TGTGCCAGCAGTGGGGGACAGGGAGGGAATCAGCCCCAGCATTTT; CDR3: CASSGGQGGNQPQHF
length: 15; V: TRBV7-9; J: TRBJ1-2; D: TRBD1; size: NA; DNA: TGTGCCAGCAGCTCGGGACAGGGAGTTCTATGGGGCTACACCTTC; CDR3: CASSSGQGVLWGYTF
length: 15; V: TRBV7-7; J: TRBJ2-3; D: NA; size: once; DNA: TGTGCTAGCAGCTTTTGGGGGGAGTTCACAGATACGCAGTATTTT; CDR3: CASSFWGEFTDTQYF
length: 15; V: TRBV4-1; J: TRBJ2-1; D: TRBD2; size: NA; DNA: TGCGCCAGCAGCCAAGTGGGACTAGCGTACAATGAGCAGTTCTTC; CDR3: CASSQVGLAYNEQFF
length: 17; V: TRBV5-4; J: TRBJ2-3; D: NA; size: NA; DNA: TGTGCCAGCAGCGCGGGATTGGCCCGCGGAGGCACAGATACGCAGTATTTT; CDR3: CASSAGLARGGTDTQYF
length: 14; V: TRBV11-3; J: TRBJ2-3; D: NA; size: once; DNA: TGTGCCAGCAGCCAGCGGTCTAGCACAGATACGCAGTATTTT; CDR3: CASSQRSSTDTQYF
length: 15; V: TRBV11-2; J: TRBJ1-1; D: NA; size: NA; DNA: TGTGCCAGCAGCTTATGGGGAGGGATGAACACTGAAGCTTTCTTT; CDR3: CASSLWGGMNTEAFF
length: 16; V: TRBV13; J: TRBJ2-1; D: NA; size: NA; DNA: TGTGCCAGCAGCTCAGAGCGGTTCAGCTCCTACAATGAGCAGTTCTTC; CDR3: CASSSERFSSYNEQFF
length: 16; V: TRBV18; J: TRBJ2-3; D: TRBD2; size: once; DNA: TGTGCCAGCTCACCTCAGGGAGGGGCCTACACAGATACGCAGTATTTT; CDR3: CASSPQGGAYTDTQYF
length: 13; V: TRBV7-9; J: TRBJ1-5; D: NA; size: NA; DNA: TGTGCCAGCATGGAGGGGAATTCACAGCCCCAGCATTTT; CDR3: CASMEGNSQPQHF
length: 13; V: TRBV5-5; J: TRBJ1-1; D: TRBD1; size: NA; DNA: TGTGCCAGCAGCTTGAGACAGGGGGCGAGAGCTTTCTTT; CDR3: CASSLRQGARAFF
length: 15; V: TRBV11-2; J: TRBJ1-1; D: NA; size: NA; DNA: TGTGCCAGCAGACTAATCAGGGGAATAGGCACTGAAGCTTTCTTT; CDR3: CASRLIRGIGTEAFF
length: 15; V: TRBV6-1; J: TRBJ2-7; D: NA; size: NA; DNA: TGTGCCAGCACCATCCCCAGGGGCCGTCCCTACGAGCAGTACTTC; CDR3: CASTIPRGRPYEQYF
length: 17; V: TRBV28; J: TRBJ2-3; D: TRBD2; size: NA; DNA: TGTGCCAGCAGTTTGGGGATACTAGCGGGGTCCACAGATACGCAGTATTTT; CDR3: CASSLGILAGSTDTQYF
length: 12; V: TRBV29-1; J: TRBJ2-7; D: TRBD1; size: once; DNA: TGCAGCGTAGGGACAGACTTCTACGAGCAGTACTTC; CDR3: CSVGTDFYEQYF
length: 13; V: TRBV9; J: TRBJ2-2; D: TRBD2; size: NA; DNA: TGTGCCAGCAAACGGGAGGGACCCGGGGAGCTGTTTTTT; CDR3: CASKREGPGELFF
length: 16; V: TRBV14; J: TRBJ1-1; D: TRBD1; size: NA; DNA: TGTGCCAGCAGCCACTCCGGGACAGGGGGCGCCGCTGAAGCTTTCTTT; CDR3: CASSHSGTGGAAEAFF
length: 14; V: TRBV7-8; J: TRBJ1-5; D: TRBD1; size: NA; DNA: TGTGCCAGCAGCTTTCAGGGGGACAAGCAGCCCCAGCATTTT; CDR3: CASSFQGDKQPQHF
length: 14; V: TRBV9; J: TRBJ2-1; D: NA; size: NA; DNA: TGTGCCAGCAGCGTTCGAGGCGACTACAATGAGCAGTTCTTC; CDR3: CASSVRGDYNEQFF
length: 16; V: TRBV9; J: TRBJ2-5; D: TRBD1; size: once; DNA: TGTGCCAGCAGCGCAAGGCCGGGACAGGGTGGCGAGACCCAGTACTTC; CDR3: CASSARPGQGGETQYF
length: 13; V: TRBV10-3; J: TRBJ1-1; D: NA; size: NA; DNA: TGTGCCATCAGTGAAGAGATGAACACTGAAGCTTTCTTT; CDR3: CAISEEMNTEAFF
length: 15; V: TRBV28; J: TRBJ2-3; D: NA; size: NA; DNA: TGTGCCAGCAGTTTTGAGTCGAGGGTCACAGATACGCAGTATTTT; CDR3: CASSFESRVTDTQYF